This TCR beta chain was documented in a study of cytomegalovirus exposure and HLA in healthy donors. V lost 1 base and J lost 1; bases outside the gene matches: 3. CDR1 is MNHNY and CDR2 is SVGAGI in the germline V gene (reference sequence). The CDR3 is 15 amino acids. Study conclusions and caveats: A later analysis showed HLA-associated TCR beta chains outstripping equally common others in clonal expansion.

PCR involved 60 Vbeta and 13 Jbeta primers. Repertoires were generated with immunoSEQ multiplex PCR, while TCRdb's copy carries only in-frame clones and drops some. Of approximately 150,000 clones in the sample, around 77% were seen once. In the case of this clone: No antigen is known for it.

J is TRBJ2-5 and V is TRBV6-6; 7 bases match TRBD2. The sequence was obtained from an older woman in good health and CMV-seronegative. The material sequenced was PBMCs. The CDR3 nucleotides read TGTGCCAGCAGTTACTACGCGGGGGTCCAAGAGACCCAGTACTTC. This encodes CASSYYAGVQETQYF.